The TCR beta chain described here comes from a study of blood T cell repertoires in COVID-19. Profiled with immunoSEQ multiplex PCR; TCRdb holds only in-frame clones, not every one. The data hold tens of thousands of clones, with 77% observed a single time. Sequencing input: peripheral blood. The TCR originated in a man in his 70s with COVID-19, enrolled during active disease.

CDR3 sequence: CASSLWGRGGSGNTIYF. For the CDR3, the DNA is TGTGCCAGCAGCCTTTGGGGGCGGGGGGGCTCTGGAAACACCATATATTTT. This chain joins TRBV4-2 and TRBJ1-3; possible D gene TRBD1, 6 bases. The germline V and J ends were trimmed by 4 bases and 0 bases, with 16 bases remaining between them. Germline V gene sequence: CDR1 LGHNA, CDR2 YNFKEQ. The CDR3 has 17 residues.